The 32 T cell receptor beta chains below were found in one sample sequenced in a study of T-cell reconstitution after alpha-beta-depleted transplantation in children. As it was prepared, the TCRbeta library received unique molecular identifiers. TCRdb reprocessed the PCR reads via MiXCR and lists one record per CDR3 protein. This sample has 500,000 to 600,000 distinct CDR3 sequences, with approximately 32% found just once. Specimen: PBMCs from the stem cell graft donor, collected from the stem cell graft. These receptors all stem from a human donor who donated a stem cell graft to a child with aplastic anemia.

This chain connects TRBV11-2 to TRBJ2-3; unclear D gene. V was clipped by 0 bases and J by 2 bases, with 6 bases between them. The CDR3 consists of 14 residues. Germline CDR1 SGHAT, CDR2 FQNNGV. The CDR3 reads CASSLDLFTDTQYF. The CDR3 region has the DNA TGTGCCAGCAGCTTAGATTTATTCACAGATACGCAGTATTTT.

This clonotype was observed at least ten times. The chain couples TRBV29-1 to TRBJ2-5; D perhaps matches TRBD1 (6 bases). The CDR3 runs to 13 residues. V lost 6 bases and J lost 4, with 15 bases in between. CDR1 and CDR2 (germline): SQVTM, ANQGSEA. Written as DNA, the CDR3 is TGCAGCGTGGGAACAGGGACGGGAGAGACCCAGTACTTC. It translates to CSVGTGTGETQYF.

This clonotype was seen more than once but under ten times. This chain uses TRBV12-3 or TRBV12-4 with TRBJ2-1, with a tentative D call TRBD1 (6 bases). This CDR3 contains 12 residues. The germline V and J ends were trimmed by 7 bases and 7 bases, with 11 bases remaining between them. The DNA of the CDR3 is TGTGCCAGCACCTCTCAGGGGAATGAGCAGTTCTTC. Protein product: CASTSQGNEQFF.

The chain has TRBV20-1 and TRBJ1-6; 7 bases are a match to TRBD1. Germline assignment: CDR1 DFQATT and CDR2 SNEGSKA (reference sequence). With 0 bases clipped from V and 7 bases from J, the junction kept 3 bases outside the gene matches. The length of the CDR3 is 14 residues. The CDR3 here is CSAREGGPNSPLHF. CDR3 sequence (DNA): TGCAGTGCTAGAGAAGGGGGCCCCAATTCACCCCTCCACTTT.

The J gene is TRBJ1-5, the V gene TRBV29-1; D remains unclear. Germline CDR1 and CDR2: SQVTM and ANQGSEA. V gave up 6 bases and J gave up 6 bases, with 15 bases separating them. CDR3 length: 13 amino acids. The CDR3 is CSVEVRVGQPQHF. The CDR3 nucleotides read TGCAGCGTCGAGGTCCGGGTCGGTCAGCCCCAGCATTTT.

The sample holds a few counts of this clonotype. The chain has TRBV12-3 or TRBV12-4 and TRBJ1-6, with D unclear. There are 13 residues in the CDR3. V dropped 3 bases and J dropped 15 bases, with 15 bases sitting between them. CDR3 sequence reads: CASSFGDRSHLHF. CDR3 coding DNA: TGTGCCAGCAGTTTTGGTGACCGATCGCACCTCCACTTT.

The chain carries TRBV11-2 and TRBJ2-1; possible D gene TRBD1, 5 bases. CDR1 is SGHAT and CDR2 is FQNNGV in the germline V gene. V shed 0 bases and J shed 4 bases, with 10 bases lying between them. This CDR3 comprises 15 residues. The CDR3 region has the DNA TGTGCCAGCAGCTTAGATTGGGGCGGATACAATGAGCAGTTCTTC. Encoded protein: CASSLDWGGYNEQFF. The whole variable domain, filled in from reference TRBV11-2 and TRBJ2-1, reads EAGVAQSPRYKIIEKRQSVAFWCNPISGHATLYWYQQILGQGPKLLIQFQNNGVVDDSQLPKDRFSAERLKGVDSTLKIQPAKLEDSAVYLCASSLDWGGYNEQFFGPGTRLTVL.

This clonotype was seen only once. The chain combines TRBV6-5 with TRBJ2-5; D is uncertain. With 4 bases removed from V and 5 bases from J, the gap between germline ends came to 14 bases. Germline V CDR1 and CDR2: MNHEY, SVGAGI. The length of the CDR3 is 14 residues. CDR3 in amino acids: CASSSVLPKETQYF. Written as DNA, the CDR3 is TGTGCCAGCAGTTCCGTGCTACCGAAGGAGACCCAGTACTTC.

This clonotype was detected a few times. This chain links TRBV10-3 with TRBJ2-5, with D possibly TRBD1 on 7 matching bases. This CDR3 has 13 residues. V was trimmed by 7 bases and J by 5 bases, leaving 14 bases between them. CDR1 is ENHRY, CDR2 SYGVKD, per germline. CDR3 nucleotides: TGTGCCATCAAGGCGTCAGGGGGGGAGACCCAGTACTTC. Residues: CAIKASGGETQYF.

The chain has TRBV18 and TRBJ1-5, with D perhaps TRBD1 (5 bases). Trimming took off 3 bases at V and 3 bases at J, with 12 bases between the two ends. Per germline, CDR1 KGHSH and CDR2 LQKENI. This CDR3 comprises 15 residues. The CDR3 sequence is CASSPGTPDNQPQHF. CDR3 DNA sequence: TGTGCCAGCTCACCGGGGACTCCTGACAATCAGCCCCAGCATTTT.

This sequence joins TRBV7-9 and TRBJ1-4; 7 nucleotides agree with TRBD1. J lost 7 bases, V lost 5 bases, and 10 bases had no gene match. From germline, CDR1 is SEHNR and CDR2 FQNEAQ (reference sequence). The CDR3 consists of 15 residues. The CDR3 bases are TGTGCCAGCAGCCCTTGGACAGGAGCCAGTGAAAAACTGTTTTTT. The encoded protein is CASSPWTGASEKLFF.

V is TRBV12-3 or TRBV12-4 and J is TRBJ1-1; tentatively, D is TRBD1 (5 bases). This CDR3 contains 16 residues. The V and J ends lost 3 bases and 5 bases respectively, with 19 bases between them. The CDR3 spells CASSFLQADLGTEAFF. The CDR3 DNA reads TGTGCCAGCAGTTTCTTACAGGCTGATTTGGGGACTGAAGCTTTCTTT.

For the CDR3, the DNA is TGCGCCAGCAGCCAAGATGGGCGGGAGGGCTCGGATACGCAGTATTTT. This codes for CASSQDGREGSDTQYF. The V gene is TRBV4-3, the J gene TRBJ2-3, with 9 bases lining up with TRBD2. Trimming removed 0 bases from V and 6 bases from J; junction bases left unmatched: 7. This CDR3 region has 16 residues. Germline V gene sequence: CDR1 LGHNA, CDR2 YSLEER.

The table lists this clonotype with a few counts. The chain recombines TRBV12-3 or TRBV12-4 with TRBJ1-5; D not certain. The V gene lost 5 bases and the J gene lost 3 bases, with 14 bases spanning the gap. This CDR3 has 15 amino acids. The chain's CDR3 is CASSPERSYNQPQHF. DNA for the CDR3: TGTGCCAGCAGTCCGGAACGCAGCTACAATCAGCCCCAGCATTTT.

The CDR3 DNA is TGTGCCATCAGGGGGACAGGGGATTCACCCCTCCACTTT. It is translated as CAIRGTGDSPLHF. The chain recombines TRBV10-3 with TRBJ1-6; TRBD1 matches at 10 bases. There are 13 residues in the CDR3. CDR1 ENHRY and CDR2 SYGVKD come from the germline V gene. Losses at the gene ends were 6 bases for V and 8 bases for J; bases not matched to a gene: 1.

The V and J genes are TRBV4-3 and TRBJ2-7; the D call may be TRBD1 or TRBD2 (5 bases each). The CDR3 covers 14 residues. The ends were cut back, 2 bases at V and 1 base at J, with 9 bases in the middle. The germline V gene has CDR1 LGHNA and CDR2 YSLEER. CDR3 in DNA: TGCGCCAGCAGCCAAACCGGGACGTCCTACGAGCAGTACTTC. This translates into CASSQTGTSYEQYF.

The chain has TRBV20-1 and TRBJ2-3; the D is unclear. The germline V gene has CDR1 DFQATT and CDR2 SNEGSKA (reference sequence). Trimming took 5 bases from V and 0 from J, leaving 15 bases between them. There are 15 residues in the CDR3. The CDR3 DNA is TGCAGTGCTCGCGCGGCGGCTCCTAGCACAGATACGCAGTATTTT. This translates into CSARAAAPSTDTQYF.

This clonotype appeared a few times. The chain links TRBV30 to TRBJ1-5; D might be TRBD1 (5 bases). Looked up from germline, CDR1 is GTSNPN and CDR2 is SVGIG (reference sequence). The V gene lost 2 bases and the J gene lost 9 bases, with 14 bases spanning the gap. This CDR3 is built from 13 residues. DNA of the CDR3: TGTGCCTGGAGTTCAACCAGGGTCGGGCCCCAGCATTTT. Translation gives CAWSSTRVGPQHF. The variable domain in full, completed from reference TRBV30 and TRBJ1-5, reads SQTIHQWPATLVQPVGSPLSLECTVEGTSNPNLYWYRQAAGRGLQLLFYSVGIGQISSEVPQNLSASRPQDRQFILSSKKLLLSDSGFYLCAWSSTRVGPQHFGDGTRLSIL.

This clonotype was detected only a few times. The gene calls are TRBV5-1 and TRBJ2-3; TRBD1 aligns across 7 bases. The CDR3 has 16 residues. The germline CDR1 and CDR2 sequences are SGHRS and YFSETQ. V shed 4 bases and J 5 bases; nucleotides not matched to a gene: 13. CDR3 in amino acids: CASSIGTALMKDTQYF. In DNA form, the CDR3 reads TGCGCCAGCAGCATAGGGACAGCGCTGATGAAAGATACGCAGTATTTT.

V gene TRBV18 combines with J gene TRBJ1-5, with D unresolved. Germline V gene data show CDR1 as KGHSH and CDR2 as LQKENI. The CDR3 loop spans 13 amino acids. The ends were cut back, 3 bases at V and 3 bases at J, with 6 bases in the middle. The CDR3 spells CASSPSTNQPQHF. CDR3 nucleotides: TGTGCCAGCTCACCTTCTACCAATCAGCCCCAGCATTTT.

This clonotype occurred a few times. The chain is built from TRBV5-1 and TRBJ1-1; a weak D match, TRBD1 (5 bases). This CDR3 is 15 amino acids long. V was pared by 2 bases and J by 0 bases, with 11 bases between. Germline loops: CDR1 SGHRS, CDR2 YFSETQ. CDR3 sequence reads: CASSFQTDMNTEAFF. The CDR3 DNA sequence: TGCGCCAGCAGCTTCCAGACGGACATGAACACTGAAGCTTTCTTT.

The chain employs TRBV12-3 or TRBV12-4 and TRBJ1-2, with TRBD1 as a possible D gene (5 bases). This CDR3 spans 18 amino acids. V was cut by 8 bases and J by 6 bases, with 31 bases left in between. Here the CDR3 DNA reads TGTGCCAGCTGTCCGGGGGGAGTCCCCCTAGCATTGAAAAATGGCTACACCTTC. Translated, it gives CASCPGGVPLALKNGYTF.

V gene TRBV18 combines with J gene TRBJ1-5; D is possibly TRBD1 (5 bases). Trimming removed 3 bases from V and 5 bases from J, with 8 bases in between. This CDR3 spans 13 amino acids. In germline, CDR1 is KGHSH, CDR2 LQKENI. CDR3 coding DNA: TGTGCCAGCTCACCGGGGGAATATCAGCCCCAGCATTTT. Its translation is CASSPGEYQPQHF.

The V call is TRBV20-1, the J call TRBJ2-7; 8 positions agree with TRBD2. Germline V lookup: CDR1 DFQATT, CDR2 SNEGSKA (reference sequence). The CDR3 has 14 residues. The J segment lost 3 bases and the V segment lost 0 bases, leaving 4 bases of the junction unmatched. The CDR3 DNA reads as TGCAGTGCTAGAGATATAAGCGGGAGCTACGAGCAGTACTTC. Its protein is CSARDISGSYEQYF.

The chain uses TRBV20-1 and TRBJ2-5, with 8 bases fitting TRBD1. In germline, CDR1 is DFQATT, CDR2 SNEGSKA (reference sequence). V gave up 3 bases and J gave up 1 base; unmatched junction bases: 7. The CDR3 has 15 residues. CDR3: CSASVTGEVQETQYF. CDR3 in DNA: TGCAGTGCTAGTGTGACAGGGGAGGTCCAAGAGACCCAGTACTTC.

V gene TRBV7-2 combines with J gene TRBJ1-5, with D possibly being TRBD1 (6 bases). The CDR3 is 17 amino acids. The V and J ends lost 1 base and 3 bases respectively, with 16 bases between them. Germline loops: CDR1 SGHTA, CDR2 FQGNSA. CDR3 nucleotide sequence: TGTGCCAGCAGCTTAGGTCAGGGGAGGATGACCAATCAGCCCCAGCATTTT. Translating it yields CASSLGQGRMTNQPQHF.

This chain connects TRBV4-2 to TRBJ2-1; D gene ambiguous. V gave up 4 bases and J gave up 8 bases, with 12 bases separating them. Germline V CDR1 and CDR2: LGHNA, YNFKEQ. The CDR3 contains 13 residues. The CDR3 protein is CASSREDGHEQFF. CDR3 DNA: TGTGCCAGCAGCCGCGAGGACGGTCATGAGCAGTTCTTC.

This clonotype was seen only a few times. The chain is built from TRBV20-1 and TRBJ1-4; D gene unclear. Per germline, CDR1 DFQATT and CDR2 SNEGSKA (reference sequence). V was pared by 3 bases and J by 5 bases, with 16 bases between. The CDR3 spans 15 residues. The CDR3 loop reads CSARDGGAVNEKLFF. DNA for the CDR3: TGCAGTGCTAGGGACGGCGGAGCTGTCAATGAAAAACTGTTTTTT.

The genes are TRBV28 and TRBJ2-5; 9 bases fit TRBD1. V dropped 5 bases and J dropped 6; count of bases not matched to a gene: 13. Germline V gene data show CDR1 as MDHEN and CDR2 as SYDVKM. The CDR3 consists of 16 residues. DNA of the CDR3: TGTGCCAGCAGTCCCCGTATGGGACAGGGCATACAGACCCAGTACTTC. Its translation: CASSPRMGQGIQTQYF.

This clonotype was observed a few times. The V call is TRBV7-2, the J call TRBJ2-1; D remains ambiguous. V lost 1 base to trimming and J lost 6 bases, with 7 bases between them. Looked up from germline, CDR1 is SGHTA and CDR2 is FQGNSA. The CDR3 length is 13 residues. Here the CDR3 reads CASSLDGVNEQFF. DNA for the CDR3: TGTGCCAGCAGCTTAGACGGCGTCAATGAGCAGTTCTTC.

V usage is TRBV5-1 and J usage is TRBJ1-2; D may be TRBD1 (5 bases). CDR1 is SGHRS and CDR2 is YFSETQ in the germline V gene. The CDR3 is 12 residues long. V lost 4 bases and J 6 bases, leaving 10 bases between the germline ends. The CDR3 loop reads CASSPGGNGYTF. CDR3 DNA sequence: TGCGCCAGCAGCCCCGGGGGAAATGGCTACACCTTC.

The CDR3 loop is CASSLTVLEAFF. For the CDR3, the DNA is TGTGCCAGCAGCCTAACGGTTCTTGAAGCTTTCTTT. The chain uses TRBV12-3 or TRBV12-4 and TRBJ1-1; D remains unclear. This CDR3 comprises 12 residues. V was clipped by 6 bases and J by 7 bases, with 12 bases between them.